Listed here are 18 T cell receptor beta chains from one sample, sequenced in a study of blood T cells in healthy people across ages. A J-beta primer mix and a sample-barcoded 5' primer were used in a second PCR of roughly 7 to 12 cycles. TCRdb redid the calling of the 5' RACE reads with MiXCR, one entry per CDR3 protein. Of about 650,000 distinct CDR3 sequences listed, about 50% are singletons. Sequenced material: blood. These receptors originate from a woman over 75 in good health.

This clonotype was detected many times. The CDR3 DNA follows: TGCGCCAGCAGGGATACTAGCGGGAGTATGAATACGCAGTATTTT. It specifies CASRDTSGSMNTQYF. V gene TRBV5-1 combines with J gene TRBJ2-3, with 11 bases aligning to TRBD2. Per the germline V gene, CDR1 is SGHRS and CDR2 is YFSETQ. V dropped 5 bases and J dropped 7; count of bases not matched to a gene: 9. The length of the CDR3 is 15 residues.

The chain carries TRBV5-6 and TRBJ1-4; D gene uncertain. This CDR3 comprises 14 residues. Germline CDR1 reads SGHDT; CDR2 reads YYEEEE. The V end lost 2 bases, the J end lost 6 bases, and 11 bases lay between the germline ends. The CDR3: CASSFRPTDEKLFF. CDR3 in DNA: TGTGCCAGCAGCTTCAGACCGACTGATGAAAAACTGTTTTTT.

This rearrangement joins TRBV20-1 to TRBJ2-7; TRBD1 agrees at 7 bases. CDR3 size: 13 residues. V shed 6 bases, J shed 2 bases, and the junction held 7 bases outside the gene matches. CDR1 and CDR2 (germline): DFQATT, SNEGSKA (reference sequence). The DNA of the CDR3 is TGCAGTGCCCTGGGGACAGCACCCTACGAGCAGTACTTC. Its translation: CSALGTAPYEQYF.

This clonotype was observed at least ten times. The J gene is TRBJ2-4, the V gene TRBV6-2 or TRBV6-3, with D possibly being TRBD1 (5 bases). CDR3 length: 11 amino acids. Germline V gives CDR1 MNHEY, CDR2 SVGEGT. Trimming cost V 6 bases and J 7 bases, with 7 bases left between them. The CDR3 nucleotides are TGTGCCAGCAGGGACAAGAACATTCAGTACTTC. This encodes CASRDKNIQYF.

The chain uses TRBV6-2 or TRBV6-3 and TRBJ2-5; D is perhaps TRBD2 (6 bases). Near its end, the DNA agrees better with TRBJ2-4, so the J call may be wrong. Germline V gives CDR1 MNHEY, CDR2 SVGEGT. The CDR3 is 15 residues long. CDR3 loop: CASSYSQGLKNIQYF. The CDR3, as DNA: TGTGCCAGCAGTTACAGCCAGGGACTGAAAAACATTCAGTACTTC.

V usage is TRBV25-1 and J usage is TRBJ2-5, with D hard to call. V gave up 5 bases and J gave up 2 bases, with 12 bases separating them. The CDR3 is 14 residues long. Germline V lookup: CDR1 MGHDK, CDR2 SYGVNS. The CDR3 is CASSPPLSQETQYF. In nucleotides, the CDR3 is TGTGCCAGCAGTCCCCCACTCAGTCAAGAGACCCAGTACTTC.

V is TRBV3-1 and J is TRBJ2-3, with no clear D. The CDR3 is 14 residues long. V was shortened by 3 bases and J by 3 bases, with 10 bases between the two germline ends. Germline CDR1 and CDR2: LGHDT and YNNKEL (reference sequence). The DNA for the CDR3 is TGTGCCAGCAGCCACACAGTGATTACAGATACGCAGTATTTT. This sequence encodes CASSHTVITDTQYF.

This clonotype was observed at least ten times. V is TRBV20-1 and J is TRBJ1-1, with D possibly being TRBD1 (6 bases). The germline V gene encodes CDR1 DFQATT and CDR2 SNEGSKA (reference sequence). This CDR3 has 14 residues. The V end was cut by 4 bases, the J end by 0 bases, with 12 bases between. CDR3 DNA: TGCAGTGCTATCAGGGGACTGATGAACACTGAAGCTTTCTTT. It specifies CSAIRGLMNTEAFF.

The chain is built from TRBV27 and TRBJ1-4; a weak D match, TRBD1 (5 bases). The length of the CDR3 is 14 residues. The V gene lost 6 bases and the J gene lost 7 bases, with 15 bases spanning the gap. CDR1 and CDR2 (germline): MNHEY, SMNVEV (reference sequence). The CDR3 nucleotides read TGTGCCAGCAGGGCGCGAGACAGTGGTGAAAAACTGTTTTTT. It codes for CASRARDSGEKLFF.

This clonotype was observed many times. This chain links TRBV3-1 with TRBJ2-1; 7 nucleotides agree with TRBD1. Germline CDR1 reads LGHDT; CDR2 reads YNNKEL (reference sequence). This CDR3 contains 14 residues. The V segment lost 4 bases and the J segment 14 bases; nucleotides outside the gene matches: 14. The CDR3 DNA follows: TGTGCCAGCAGCCCACGAGACAGGGCCAACTACGAGTTCTTC. This translates into CASSPRDRANYEFF.

This clonotype came up many times. V gene TRBV20-1 combines with J gene TRBJ1-1; no definite D call. The CDR3 covers 14 residues. Germline V gene sequence: CDR1 DFQATT, CDR2 SNEGSKA (reference sequence). V dropped 1 base and J dropped 0 bases, with 9 bases sitting between them. Here the CDR3 reads CSARAQRLNTEAFF. The DNA for the CDR3 is TGCAGTGCTAGAGCCCAACGGTTGAACACTGAAGCTTTCTTT.

In its sample, this clonotype was seen once. It may be a read error: a sequence one base away is much more abundant. This chain uses TRBV4-2 with TRBJ2-7, with 7 bases identical to TRBD1. Unmatched junction bases numbered 5, after V lost 4 bases and J lost 2 bases. Per the germline V gene, CDR1 is LGHNA and CDR2 is YNFKEQ. This CDR3 is built from 14 residues. The CDR3 loop is CASSRPGQPYEQYF. The CDR3, as DNA: TGTGCCAGCAGCCGACCGGGACAGCCCTACGAGCAGTACTTC.

The chain links TRBV5-6 to TRBJ2-1, with unresolved D. Trimming stripped 2 bases from V and 0 bases from J, with 9 bases between. The CDR3 contains 15 residues. In germline, CDR1 is SGHDT, CDR2 YYEEEE. CDR3 amino acids: CASSFVRSSYNEQFF. In DNA, the CDR3 is TGTGCCAGCAGCTTTGTTAGGAGCTCCTACAATGAGCAGTTCTTC.

This clonotype was detected many times. This chain uses TRBV12-3 or TRBV12-4 with TRBJ1-5; 8 bases line up with TRBD1. The ends lost 1 base at V and 3 bases at J; junction bases unmatched: 2. The CDR3 is 15 residues long. CDR3 in amino acids: CASSLGTGFNQPQHF. CDR3 bases: TGTGCCAGCAGTTTAGGGACAGGGTTCAATCAGCCCCAGCATTTT.

The J gene is TRBJ2-3, the V gene TRBV27; 8 bases map to TRBD1. CDR3 length: 15 amino acids. Germline V gives CDR1 MNHEY, CDR2 SMNVEV (reference sequence). V lost 5 bases, J lost 4 bases, and 8 bases stayed unmatched. Here the CDR3 DNA reads TGTGCCAGCAGTGCCCGACAGGGGTTGGCAGATACGCAGTATTTT. Its translation is CASSARQGLADTQYF.

This clonotype was found many times. This chain links TRBV20-1 with TRBJ2-1; D could derive from TRBD1 or TRBD2 (5 bases each). V lost 1 base, J lost 10 bases, and 11 bases lay in between. Germline V CDR1 and CDR2: DFQATT, SNEGSKA (reference sequence). This CDR3 spans 12 amino acids. The CDR3 DNA reads TGCAGTGCTAGAGTGCCGGGACGAGAGCAGTTCTTC. Translating gives CSARVPGREQFF.

A remark on this clonotype: An end of the junction does not agree with germline; a read error may underlie this. The chain couples TRBV18 to TRBJ1-2, with D unresolved. Germline assignment: CDR1 KGHSH and CDR2 LQKENI. This CDR3 contains 15 residues. CDR3 in DNA: TGTGCCAGCTCACCAGAGGCGGTAACTAACTGTGGCTACACCTTC. It codes for CASSPEAVTNCGYTF.

The CDR3: CASNSAPGTINRTGELFF. CDR3 bases: TGTGCCAGCAATTCGGCTCCCGGGACGATCAATCGGACCGGGGAGCTGTTTTTT. The chain employs TRBV6-2 or TRBV6-3 and TRBJ2-2; perhaps D is TRBD1 or TRBD2 (5 bases each). V dropped 7 bases and J dropped 5 bases, with 26 bases sitting between them. Germline V gene sequence: CDR1 MNHEY, CDR2 SVGEGT. The CDR3 is 18 amino acids.